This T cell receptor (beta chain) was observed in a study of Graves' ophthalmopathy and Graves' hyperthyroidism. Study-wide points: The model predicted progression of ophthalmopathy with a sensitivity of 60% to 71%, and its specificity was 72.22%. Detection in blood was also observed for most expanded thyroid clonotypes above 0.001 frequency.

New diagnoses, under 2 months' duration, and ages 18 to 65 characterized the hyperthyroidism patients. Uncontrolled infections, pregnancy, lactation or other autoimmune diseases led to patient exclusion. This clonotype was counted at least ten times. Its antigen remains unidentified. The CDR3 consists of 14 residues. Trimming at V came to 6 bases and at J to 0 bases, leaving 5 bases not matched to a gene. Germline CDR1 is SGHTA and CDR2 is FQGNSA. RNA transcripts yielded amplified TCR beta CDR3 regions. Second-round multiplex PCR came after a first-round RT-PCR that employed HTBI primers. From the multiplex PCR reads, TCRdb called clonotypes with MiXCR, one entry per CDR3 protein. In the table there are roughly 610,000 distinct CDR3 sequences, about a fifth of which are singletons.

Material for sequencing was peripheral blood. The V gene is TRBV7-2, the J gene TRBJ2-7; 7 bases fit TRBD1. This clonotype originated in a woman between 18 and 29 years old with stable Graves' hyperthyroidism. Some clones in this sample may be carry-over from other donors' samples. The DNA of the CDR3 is TGTGCCAGCAGACCTTCAGGGGGCTCCTACGAGCAGTACTTC. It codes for CASRPSGGSYEQYF.